The T cell receptor (beta chain) described here comes from a study of T cell repertoires in cytomegalovirus infection (dated by TCRdb to the late 2010s). For context, the study as a whole: Donor HLA type was relevant to the analysis, as public TCR beta signatures indicated carriage of CMV infection together with the matching HLA type.

The reads were generated on an Illumina HiSeq 1500. TCRdb reprocessing: public reads trimmed at Q25 with fastp, clones called with MiXCR, in-frame beta chains kept. Entries that share a CDR3 protein sequence are merged under the most common genes and DNA. The sample has approximately 700,000 distinct CDR3 sequences on record, approximately 40% of them singletons. The ten biggest clones cover around 2.6% of the sample. Results and caveats for the whole study, not just this receptor: The ex vivo response was dominated by HLA-C-restricted CMV-specific TCR beta clonotypes, which also provided the single most frequent clonotype in two of eight donors. Carriers of CMV infection plus the relevant HLA type were discriminated by the cumulative frequency of public TCR beta family members in the study cohort and in an independent roughly 370-donor cohort.

This clonotype was recorded a few times. Its antigen is not yet known. Per-nucleotide qualities are absent, and no much larger clonotype sits a single base away. CDR1 and CDR2, per the germline V gene, are MDHEN and SYDVKM. V is cut back by 7 bases and J by 0 bases, with 4 bases in the junction unmatched. Spanning cysteine to phenylalanine, the CDR3 consists of 15 amino acids. Only the CDR3 portion is preserved as DNA: 45 bases, with reading frame beginning at the first base. The chain is encoded by TRBV28 joined to TRBJ2-2; TRBD2 aligns with 8 central bases. The TCR comes from a human donor in good health (CMV status not recorded). Some clones in this sample may be carry-over from other donors' samples. Sequenced: PBMCs. At the DNA level, the sequence is TGTGCCAGCAAATCGGGACTAGCGAACACCGGGGAGCTGTTTTTT. The encoded protein is CASKSGLANTGELFF.